These 14 T cell receptor beta chains came from one sample sequenced in a study of T-cell reconstitution after alpha-beta-depleted transplantation in children. Unique molecular identifiers featured in how the TCRbeta library was prepared. Via MiXCR, TCRdb re-called the PCR reads, giving one row per CDR3 protein. The table records 230,000 or so distinct CDR3 sequences, roughly a tenth of them present only once. The specimen comprised PBMCs from the stem cell graft donor, sampled from the stem cell graft. These receptors were taken from a human donor who donated a stem cell graft to a child with SCID.

This clonotype was seen at least ten times. The chain joins TRBV5-1 to TRBJ1-1; D is unresolved. CDR3 length: 14 amino acids. Germline assignment: CDR1 SGHRS and CDR2 YFSETQ. With 1 base removed from V and 9 bases from J, the gap between germline ends came to 16 bases. CDR3 region: CASSLLETSHQAFF. DNA for the CDR3: TGCGCCAGCAGCTTGTTGGAGACAAGCCATCAAGCTTTCTTT.

The DNA of the CDR3 is TGCGCCAGCAGCCAAGAGTGGGCCAGCACTTTTGGCTACACCTTC. Encoded protein: CASSQEWASTFGYTF. V is TRBV4-3 and J is TRBJ1-2; D remains ambiguous. Germline CDR1 is LGHNA and CDR2 is YSLEER. The CDR3 loop spans 15 amino acids. Trimming cost V 0 bases and J 7 bases, with 15 bases left between them.

This clonotype was counted at least ten times. V and J are TRBV5-1 and TRBJ2-3; D is unresolved. Germline assignment: CDR1 SGHRS and CDR2 YFSETQ. V lost 0 bases, J lost 6 bases, and 8 bases lay in between. CDR3 length: 13 amino acids. The CDR3 spells CASSLVDRDTQYF. In nucleotides, the CDR3 is TGCGCCAGCAGCTTGGTCGACCGGGATACGCAGTATTTT.

This clonotype was counted ten times or more. J is TRBJ2-2 and V is TRBV20-1, with 9 bases matching TRBD1. The V segment lost 0 bases and the J segment 4 bases; nucleotides outside the gene matches: 6. Germline CDR1 DFQATT, CDR2 SNEGSKA (reference sequence). The CDR3 consists of 16 residues. The CDR3 protein is CSARDPRTGVTGELFF. In nucleotides, the CDR3 is TGCAGTGCTAGAGATCCAAGGACAGGGGTCACCGGGGAGCTGTTTTTT.

Many counts were recorded for this clonotype. The chain links TRBV20-1 to TRBJ1-2, with D unclear. The CDR3 extends over 18 amino acids. Trimming pared 0 bases from V and 0 bases from J, leaving 20 bases between. Germline lookup yields CDR1 DFQATT and CDR2 SNEGSKA (reference sequence). The CDR3 coding sequence is TGCAGTGCTAGAGACAGACCCGGACGGCTCGCAGCTAACTATGGCTACACCTTC. Translating it yields CSARDRPGRLAANYGYTF.

Ten or more counts support this clonotype. The CDR3 loop is CASSYPDGTYEQYF. The CDR3 DNA reads TGTGCCAGCAGTTACCCCGACGGTACCTACGAGCAGTACTTC. The gene calls are TRBV5-6 and TRBJ2-7; no clear D gene. The germline gives CDR1 SGHDT, CDR2 YYEEEE. The V end was cut by 5 bases, the J end by 2 bases, with 14 bases between. CDR3 length equals 14 residues.

This clonotype was observed at least ten times. The genes are TRBV29-1 and TRBJ1-2; D not certain. Trimming pared 1 base from V and 4 bases from J, leaving 13 bases between. Per the germline V gene, CDR1 is SQVTM and CDR2 is ANQGSEA. The CDR3 sequence is 14 residues long. CDR3 residues: CSVEGESGPYGYTF. For the CDR3, the DNA is TGCAGCGTTGAAGGCGAGAGTGGGCCCTATGGCTACACCTTC.

This clonotype was counted a few times. In DNA, the CDR3 is TGTGCCAGCAGTCCCGGACAGGGTGTGAATAATTCACCCCTCCACTTT. This translates into CASSPGQGVNNSPLHF. This chain links TRBV2 with TRBJ1-6; TRBD1 matches at 8 bases. V shed 5 bases, J shed 5 bases, and the junction held 8 bases outside the gene matches. This CDR3 comprises 16 residues. CDR1 is SNHLY and CDR2 is FYNNEI in the germline V gene.

This clonotype came up many times. The chain couples TRBV7-8 to TRBJ2-3; 7 bases line up with TRBD2. The CDR3 spans 15 residues. The germline V gene has CDR1 SGHVS and CDR2 FQNEAQ. Trimming cost V 5 bases and J 6 bases; bases outside gene matches: 11. This chain's CDR3 is CASSPRGGGKDTQYF. DNA of the CDR3: TGTGCCAGCAGCCCCCGCGGGGGTGGTAAGGATACGCAGTATTTT.

This clonotype has a count of ten or more. The gene calls are TRBV5-6 and TRBJ2-3; D remains ambiguous. Germline lookup yields CDR1 SGHDT and CDR2 YYEEEE. The CDR3 contains 16 residues. The ends were cut back, 0 bases at V and 2 bases at J, with 13 bases in the middle. DNA of the CDR3: TGTGCCAGCAGCTTGGTGGCTACCCGCCTCACAGATACGCAGTATTTT. This gives the protein CASSLVATRLTDTQYF.

This clonotype was detected many times. The chain has TRBV5-1 and TRBJ2-2, with D perhaps TRBD1 or TRBD2 (5 bases each). The CDR3 length is 15 residues. CDR1 and CDR2 from the germline V gene are SGHRS and YFSETQ. The germline V and J ends were trimmed by 4 bases and 3 bases, with 13 bases remaining between them. The CDR3 DNA follows: TGCGCCAGCAGCGCCCGGGACGGCGACACCGGGGAGCTGTTTTTT. This translates into CASSARDGDTGELFF.

This clonotype has ten or more counts. The chain links TRBV10-3 to TRBJ1-4, with a possible D match to TRBD1 (6 bases). Trimming shortened V by 3 bases and J by 4 bases, and 15 bases separated the two germline ends. Germline V gene lookup returns CDR1 ENHRY and CDR2 SYGVKD. The CDR3 is 16 amino acids. CDR3 in DNA: TGTGCCATCAGTGATCGAGGGAGGGGGAGTAATGAAAAACTGTTTTTT. Amino acids: CAISDRGRGSNEKLFF.

V usage is TRBV20-1 and J usage is TRBJ2-3; TRBD2 aligns across 7 bases. This CDR3 is built from 17 residues. CDR1 and CDR2 from the germline V gene are DFQATT and SNEGSKA (reference sequence). J was trimmed by 2 bases and V by 5 bases; bases with no gene match: 16. The CDR3 nucleotides are TGCAGTGCTGCTAAATCCCCTCTGCGGGAGCACACAGATACGCAGTATTTT. The encoded protein is CSAAKSPLREHTDTQYF.

This clonotype showed up many times. The CDR3, as DNA: TGTGCCAGCAGTTACCCCCGGGGGGGCGGCTATGGCTACACCTTC. Translating it yields CASSYPRGGGYGYTF. The chain links TRBV28 to TRBJ1-2, with TRBD1 as a possible D gene (6 bases). Looked up from germline, CDR1 is MDHEN and CDR2 is SYDVKM. This CDR3 spans 15 amino acids. Trimming removed 4 bases at V and 4 bases at J, with 16 bases between.